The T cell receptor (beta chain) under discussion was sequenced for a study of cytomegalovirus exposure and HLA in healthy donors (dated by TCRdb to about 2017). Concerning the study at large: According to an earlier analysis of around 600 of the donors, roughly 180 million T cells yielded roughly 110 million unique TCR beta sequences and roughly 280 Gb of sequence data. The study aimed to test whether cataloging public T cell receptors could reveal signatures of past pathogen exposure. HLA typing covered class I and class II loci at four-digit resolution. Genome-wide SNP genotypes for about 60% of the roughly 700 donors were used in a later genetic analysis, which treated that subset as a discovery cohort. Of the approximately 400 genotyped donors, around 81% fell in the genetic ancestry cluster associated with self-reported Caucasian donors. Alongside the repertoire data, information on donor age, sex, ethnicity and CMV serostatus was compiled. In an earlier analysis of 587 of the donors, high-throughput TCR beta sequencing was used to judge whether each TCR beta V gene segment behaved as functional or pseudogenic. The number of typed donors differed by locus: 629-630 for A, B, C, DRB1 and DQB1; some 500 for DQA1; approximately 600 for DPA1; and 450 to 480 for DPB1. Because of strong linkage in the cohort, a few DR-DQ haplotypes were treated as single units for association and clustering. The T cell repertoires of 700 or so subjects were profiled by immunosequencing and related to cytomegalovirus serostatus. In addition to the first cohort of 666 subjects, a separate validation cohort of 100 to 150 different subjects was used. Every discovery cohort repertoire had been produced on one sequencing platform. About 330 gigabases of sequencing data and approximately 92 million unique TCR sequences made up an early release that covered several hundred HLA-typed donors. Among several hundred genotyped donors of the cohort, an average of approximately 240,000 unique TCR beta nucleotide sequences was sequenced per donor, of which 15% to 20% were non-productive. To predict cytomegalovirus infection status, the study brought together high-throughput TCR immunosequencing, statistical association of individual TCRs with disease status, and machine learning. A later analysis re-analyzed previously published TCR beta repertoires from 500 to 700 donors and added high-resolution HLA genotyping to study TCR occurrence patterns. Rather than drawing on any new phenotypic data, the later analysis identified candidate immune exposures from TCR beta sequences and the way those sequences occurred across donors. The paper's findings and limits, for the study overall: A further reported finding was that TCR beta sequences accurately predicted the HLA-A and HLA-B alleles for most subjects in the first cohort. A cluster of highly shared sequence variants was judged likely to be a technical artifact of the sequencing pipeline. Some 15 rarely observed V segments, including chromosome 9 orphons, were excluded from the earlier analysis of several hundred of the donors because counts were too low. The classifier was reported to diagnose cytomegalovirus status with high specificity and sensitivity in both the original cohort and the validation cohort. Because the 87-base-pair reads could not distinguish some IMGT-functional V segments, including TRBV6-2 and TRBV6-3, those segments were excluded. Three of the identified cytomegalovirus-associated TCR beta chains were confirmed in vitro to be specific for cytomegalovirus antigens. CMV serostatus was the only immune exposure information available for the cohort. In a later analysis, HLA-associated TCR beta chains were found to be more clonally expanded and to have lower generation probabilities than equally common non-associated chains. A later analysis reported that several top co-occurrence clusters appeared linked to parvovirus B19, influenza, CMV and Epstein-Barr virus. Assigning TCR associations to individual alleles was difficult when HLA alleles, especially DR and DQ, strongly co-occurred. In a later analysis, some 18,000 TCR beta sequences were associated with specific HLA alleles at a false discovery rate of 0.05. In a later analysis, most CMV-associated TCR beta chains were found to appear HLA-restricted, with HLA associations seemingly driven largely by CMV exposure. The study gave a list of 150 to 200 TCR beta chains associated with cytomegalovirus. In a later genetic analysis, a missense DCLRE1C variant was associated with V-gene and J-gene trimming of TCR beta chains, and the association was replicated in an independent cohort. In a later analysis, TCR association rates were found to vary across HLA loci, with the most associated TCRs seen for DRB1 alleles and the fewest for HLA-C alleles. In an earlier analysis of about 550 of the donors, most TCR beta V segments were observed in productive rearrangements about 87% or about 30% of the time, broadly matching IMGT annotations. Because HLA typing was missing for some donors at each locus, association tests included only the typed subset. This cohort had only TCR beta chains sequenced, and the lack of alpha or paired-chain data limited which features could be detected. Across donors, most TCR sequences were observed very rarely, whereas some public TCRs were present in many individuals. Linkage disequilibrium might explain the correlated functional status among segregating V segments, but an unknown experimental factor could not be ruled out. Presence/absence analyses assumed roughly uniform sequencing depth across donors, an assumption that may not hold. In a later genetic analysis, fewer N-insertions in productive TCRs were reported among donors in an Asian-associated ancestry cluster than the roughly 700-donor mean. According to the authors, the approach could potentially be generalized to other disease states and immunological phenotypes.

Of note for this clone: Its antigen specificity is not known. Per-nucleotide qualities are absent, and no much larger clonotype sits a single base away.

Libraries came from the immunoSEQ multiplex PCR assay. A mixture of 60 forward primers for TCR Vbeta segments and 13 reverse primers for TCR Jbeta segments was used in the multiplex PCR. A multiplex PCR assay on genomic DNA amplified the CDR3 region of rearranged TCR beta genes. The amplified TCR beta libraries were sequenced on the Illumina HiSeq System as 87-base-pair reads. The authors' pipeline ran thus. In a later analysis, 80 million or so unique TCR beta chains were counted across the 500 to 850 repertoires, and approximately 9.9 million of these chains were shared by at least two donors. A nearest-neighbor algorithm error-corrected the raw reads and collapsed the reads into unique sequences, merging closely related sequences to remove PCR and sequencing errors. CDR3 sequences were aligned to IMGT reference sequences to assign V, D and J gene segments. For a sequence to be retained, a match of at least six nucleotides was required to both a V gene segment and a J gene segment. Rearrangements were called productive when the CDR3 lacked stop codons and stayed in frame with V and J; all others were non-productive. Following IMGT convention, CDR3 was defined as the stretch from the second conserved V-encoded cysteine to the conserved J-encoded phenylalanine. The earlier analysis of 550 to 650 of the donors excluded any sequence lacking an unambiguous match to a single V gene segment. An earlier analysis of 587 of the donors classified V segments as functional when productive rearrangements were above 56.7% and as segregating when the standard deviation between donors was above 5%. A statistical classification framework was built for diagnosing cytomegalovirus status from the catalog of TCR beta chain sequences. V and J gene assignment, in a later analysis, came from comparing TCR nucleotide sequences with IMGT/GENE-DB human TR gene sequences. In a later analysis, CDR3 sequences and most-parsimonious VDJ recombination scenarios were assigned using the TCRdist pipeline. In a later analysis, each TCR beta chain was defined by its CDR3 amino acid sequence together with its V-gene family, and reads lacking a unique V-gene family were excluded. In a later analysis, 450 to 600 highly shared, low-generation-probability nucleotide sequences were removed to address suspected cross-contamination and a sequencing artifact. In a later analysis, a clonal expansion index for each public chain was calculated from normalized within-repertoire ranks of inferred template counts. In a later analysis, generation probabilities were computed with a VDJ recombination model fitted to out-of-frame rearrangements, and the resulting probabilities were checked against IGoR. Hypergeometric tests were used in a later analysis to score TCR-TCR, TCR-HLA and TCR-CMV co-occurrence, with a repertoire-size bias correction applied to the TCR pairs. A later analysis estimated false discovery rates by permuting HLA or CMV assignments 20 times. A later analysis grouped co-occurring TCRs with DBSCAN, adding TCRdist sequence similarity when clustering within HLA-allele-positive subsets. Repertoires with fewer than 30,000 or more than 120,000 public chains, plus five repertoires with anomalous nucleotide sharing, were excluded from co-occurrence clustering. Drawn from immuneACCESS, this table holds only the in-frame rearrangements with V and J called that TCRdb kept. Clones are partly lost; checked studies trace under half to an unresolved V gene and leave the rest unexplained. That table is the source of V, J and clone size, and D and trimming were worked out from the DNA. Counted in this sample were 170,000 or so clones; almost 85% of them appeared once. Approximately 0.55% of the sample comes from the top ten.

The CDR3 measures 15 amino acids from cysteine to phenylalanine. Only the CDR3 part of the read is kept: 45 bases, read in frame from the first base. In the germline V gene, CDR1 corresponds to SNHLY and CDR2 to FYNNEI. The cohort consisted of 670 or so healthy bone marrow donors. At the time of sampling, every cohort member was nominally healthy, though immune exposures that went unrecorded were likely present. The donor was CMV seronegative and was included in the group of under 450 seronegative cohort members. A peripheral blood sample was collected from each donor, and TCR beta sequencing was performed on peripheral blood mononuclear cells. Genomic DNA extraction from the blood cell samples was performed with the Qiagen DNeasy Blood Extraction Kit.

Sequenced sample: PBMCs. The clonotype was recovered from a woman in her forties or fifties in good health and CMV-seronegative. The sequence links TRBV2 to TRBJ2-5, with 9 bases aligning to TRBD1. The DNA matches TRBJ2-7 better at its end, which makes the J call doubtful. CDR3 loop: CASSGGTGFSYEQYF. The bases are TGTGCCAGCAGCGGAGGGACAGGGTTTTCCTACGAGCAGTACTTC.